This TCR beta chain derives from a study of OX40 agonist ivuxolimab in advanced cancers. On the study more broadly: Administration of intravenous ivuxolimab to patients occurred every 2 weeks at 0.01 to 10 mg/kg.

This clone was recorded once. Antigen specificity is unknown. Trimming took 5 bases from V and 4 from J; bases not matched to a gene: 12. Per the germline V gene, CDR1 is MNHEY and CDR2 is SMNVEV (reference sequence). CDR3 length: 16 amino acids. Generated by immunoSEQ multiplex PCR, the TCRdb table keeps only in-frame clones and is missing some. The repertoire holds about 19,000 clones, with around two thirds as singletons. Notes on the study in general: On average, CD8+ T cells showed a greater number of expanded clones than CD4+.

The clonotype comes from an adult with an advanced solid tumor such as melanoma, head and neck, liver or kidney cancer. Specimen: CD4+ or CD8+ T cells sorted from blood, collected in a trial of the OX40 agonist ivuxolimab. This sequence joins TRBV27 and TRBJ1-1, with TRBD1 matching over 8 bases. CDR3 sequence: CASSETQGAARTEAFF. CDR3 DNA: TGTGCCAGCAGTGAGACCCAGGGGGCCGCTCGCACTGAAGCTTTCTTT.